Listed below are T cell receptor beta chains from one sample, sequenced in a study of cytomegalovirus exposure and HLA in healthy donors. Method: immunoSEQ multiplex PCR; TCRdb's copy keeps in-frame clones and lacks some. Here the sample spans about 95,000 clones, roughly 80% being singletons. Sequencing used PBMCs. Every receptor here comes from a man aged 25-45 years in good health and CMV-seropositive. Both conserved end residues are part of each CDR3. The order of the fields is D gene, V gene, J gene, clone size, CDR3 protein, CDR3 DNA. A D gene is named only where the DNA matches it firmly. Only part of the rows carry a size: once, few, many, or a class if the clone is expanded.

TRBD1	TRBV7-9	TRBJ2-7	NA	CASSFSRDRGPREQYF	TGTGCCAGCAGCTTCAGCCGGGACAGGGGGCCGAGGGAGCAGTACTTC
TRBD2	TRBV7-9	TRBJ2-3	NA	CASSLREATDTQYF	TGTGCCAGCAGCTTACGGGAGGCCACAGATACGCAGTATTTT
TRBD2	TRBV5-1	TRBJ2-3	once	CASSSLAGDTDTQYF	TGCGCCAGCAGCTCCCTAGCGGGAGACACAGATACGCAGTATTTT
TRBD2	TRBV11-2	TRBJ2-3	NA	CASSLLAGGGTDTQYF	TGTGCCAGCAGCTTACTCGCGGGAGGGGGTACAGATACGCAGTATTTT
NA	TRBV7-8	TRBJ1-5	NA	CASSFSQFNQPQHF	TGTGCCAGCAGCTTCTCTCAGTTCAATCAGCCCCAGCATTTT
TRBD1	TRBV18	TRBJ1-3	NA	CASSPPDRNAPGNTIYF	TGTGCCAGCTCACCCCCGGACAGGAATGCGCCTGGAAACACCATATATTTT
TRBD1	TRBV19	TRBJ1-1	NA	CASSRDRANTEAFF	TGTGCCAGTAGTAGAGACAGGGCGAACACTGAAGCTTTCTTT
TRBD1	TRBV28	TRBJ1-1	NA	CASSLTGAGNTEAFF	TGTGCCAGCAGTCTAACAGGGGCCGGTAACACTGAAGCTTTCTTT
NA	TRBV20-1	TRBJ2-7	NA	CSASLMYEQYF	TGCAGTGCTAGTTTAATGTACGAGCAGTACTTC
NA	TRBV28	TRBJ1-3	NA	CAIQNSDRGNTIYF	TGTGCCATCCAAAACTCGGACAGAGGAAACACCATATATTTT
NA	TRBV4-1	TRBJ2-7	NA	CASSQDLAGPGYEQYF	TGCGCCAGCAGCCAAGACTTGGCGGGACCCGGCTACGAGCAGTACTTC
TRBD1	TRBV11-1	TRBJ1-1	few	CASSLTGDPNTEAFF	TGTGCCAGCAGCTTAACAGGGGACCCGAACACTGAAGCTTTCTTT
TRBD2	TRBV5-4	TRBJ2-5	NA	CASSTRLAVNQETQYF	TGTGCCAGCAGCACCAGACTAGCGGTGAATCAAGAGACCCAGTACTTC
NA	TRBV4-2	TRBJ2-2	few	CASSQDLDFGELFF	TGTGCCAGCAGCCAAGACCTTGACTTCGGGGAGCTGTTTTTT
NA	TRBV27	TRBJ2-3	NA	CASSPDNTDTQYF	TGTGCCAGCAGTCCCGACAACACAGATACGCAGTATTTT
TRBD1	TRBV28	TRBJ2-7	NA	CASSSGTAPSYEQYF	TGTGCCAGCAGTTCCGGGACAGCCCCTTCCTACGAGCAGTACTTC
NA	TRBV7-9	TRBJ2-7	NA	CASSFTYEQYF	TGTGCCAGCAGCTTTACCTACGAGCAGTACTTC
TRBD2	TRBV27	TRBJ2-1	NA	CASSLSRLAGDEQFF	TGTGCCAGCAGTTTATCGAGACTAGCTGGGGATGAGCAGTTCTTC
NA	TRBV9	TRBJ2-2	NA	CASSVGGERLTGELFF	TGTGCCAGCAGCGTAGGGGGGGAGAGGCTCACCGGGGAGCTGTTTTTT
NA	TRBV5-1	TRBJ2-3	NA	CASSAGGAGSTDTQYF	TGCGCCAGCAGCGCCGGAGGAGCGGGCAGCACAGATACGCAGTATTTT
NA	TRBV5-1	TRBJ2-1	NA	CASSPVVRVEWNEQFF	TGCGCCAGCAGTCCAGTCGTCAGGGTGGAATGGAATGAGCAGTTCTTC
TRBD1	TRBV29-1	TRBJ2-7	NA	CSVGQGIFYEQYF	TGCAGCGTAGGACAGGGGATTTTCTACGAGCAGTACTTC
NA	TRBV19	TRBJ2-2	once	CASSIEGATGELFF	TGTGCCAGTAGTATAGAAGGGGCCACCGGGGAGCTGTTTTTT
NA	TRBV5-1	TRBJ2-2	NA	CASSHSLANTGELFF	TGCGCCAGCAGCCACTCCCTAGCGAACACCGGGGAGCTGTTTTTT
TRBD2	TRBV10-3	TRBJ2-7	few	CAISELGEREGEQYF	TGTGCCATCAGTGAGTTAGGGGAGCGGGAGGGGGAGCAGTACTTC
NA	TRBV6-5	TRBJ1-1	once	CASTTLAGPLEAFF	TGTGCCAGCACCACGCTGGCGGGGCCCCTTGAGGCTTTCTTT
TRBD2	TRBV9	TRBJ2-1	NA	CASSETSGSNEQFF	TGTGCCAGCAGCGAAACTAGCGGGAGTAATGAGCAGTTCTTC
NA	TRBV7-6	TRBJ2-2	NA	CASSLVDMNTGELFF	TGTGCCAGCAGCTTAGTGGACATGAACACCGGGGAGCTGTTTTTT
TRBD2	TRBV6-5	TRBJ2-1	NA	CASRAGLAVNEQFF	TGTGCCAGCAGAGCCGGACTAGCAGTCAATGAGCAGTTCTTC
TRBD2	TRBV27	TRBJ2-7	NA	CASSPGTSGVGEQYF	TGTGCCAGCAGTCCGGGGACTAGCGGGGTCGGCGAGCAGTACTTC
TRBD1	TRBV28	TRBJ2-1	NA	CASRGQVTGEQFF	TGTGCCAGCAGGGGACAGGTTACGGGTGAGCAGTTCTTC
NA	TRBV5-1	TRBJ1-3	NA	CASSSSSGTAGNTIYF	TGCGCCAGCAGCTCCTCCTCCGGGACTGCGGGAAACACCATATATTTT
TRBD2	TRBV27	TRBJ2-7	NA	CASSQWGPETSGPYEQYF	TGTGCCAGCAGTCAGTGGGGACCGGAGACTAGCGGCCCTTACGAGCAGTACTTC
TRBD1	TRBV5-1	TRBJ1-1	NA	CASSRGGSNTEAFF	TGCGCCAGCAGCCGAGGGGGCTCCAACACTGAAGCTTTCTTT
TRBD1	TRBV7-2	TRBJ1-1	NA	CASSLGTGVLRTEAFF	TGTGCCAGCAGCTTGGGGACAGGGGTTTTGAGGACTGAAGCTTTCTTT
NA	TRBV10-3	TRBJ2-3	NA	CAISETGDTQYF	TGTGCCATCAGTGAAACTGGAGATACGCAGTATTTT
TRBD2	TRBV28	TRBJ2-1	NA	CASSVVGLAAKSSYNEQFF	TGTGCCAGCAGTGTAGTGGGACTAGCGGCCAAGAGCTCCTACAATGAGCAGTTCTTC
TRBD2	TRBV6-4	TRBJ2-1	NA	CASRLADGYNEQFF	TGTGCCAGCAGACTAGCGGATGGGTACAATGAGCAGTTCTTC
TRBD1	TRBV28	TRBJ1-2	NA	CASRIRTGGGYTF	TGTGCCAGCAGGATCCGGACAGGGGGAGGCTACACCTTC
TRBD2	TRBV7-9	TRBJ2-3	NA	CASSRTSGGEDTQYF	TGTGCCAGCAGCCGGACTAGCGGTGGGGAAGATACGCAGTATTTT
NA	TRBV4-2	TRBJ2-5	NA	CASSQGSREETQYF	TGTGCCAGCAGCCAAGGGTCCAGGGAAGAGACCCAGTACTTC
NA	TRBV2	TRBJ2-1	NA	CASSTMDTYNEQFF	TGTGCCAGCAGTACGATGGACACATACAATGAGCAGTTCTTC
NA	TRBV28	TRBJ1-5	NA	CASSSGSRAEQPQHF	TGTGCCAGCAGTTCCGGTAGCAGGGCGGAACAGCCCCAGCATTTT
TRBD1	TRBV28	TRBJ1-1	NA	CASSSGQLKKELNTEAFF	TGTGCCAGCAGTTCGGGACAGCTCAAGAAAGAACTGAACACTGAAGCTTTCTTT
NA	TRBV15	TRBJ2-7	NA	CATSREGQGRDEQYF	TGTGCCACCAGCAGAGAAGGGCAGGGTCGGGACGAGCAGTACTTC
TRBD1	TRBV9	TRBJ2-7	NA	CASSVEAGGWYEQYF	TGTGCCAGCAGCGTAGAGGCAGGGGGCTGGTACGAGCAGTACTTC
TRBD1	TRBV30	TRBJ1-2	NA	CAWRGQESYGYTF	TGTGCCTGGAGGGGACAGGAGTCGTATGGCTACACCTTC
NA	TRBV7-4	TRBJ2-7	few	CASSFGWRRGFPYEQYF	TGTGCCAGCAGCTTTGGGTGGCGACGAGGCTTCCCCTACGAGCAGTACTTC
TRBD1	TRBV18	TRBJ2-7	once	CASSSMGTDPSSYEQYF	TGTGCCAGCTCGTCAATGGGGACAGACCCCAGCTCCTACGAGCAGTACTTC
NA	TRBV30	TRBJ2-7	NA	CAWIRGRAFF	TGTGCCTGGATCCGCGGCCGCGCTTTCTTC
TRBD2	TRBV6-4	TRBJ2-3	NA	CASSDSTSGSADTQYF	TGTGCCAGCAGTGACTCGACTAGCGGGAGTGCAGATACGCAGTATTTT
TRBD2	TRBV5-6	TRBJ2-5	NA	CASSFSLAGGQETQYF	TGTGCCAGCAGCTTTAGTCTAGCGGGAGGGCAAGAGACCCAGTACTTC
NA	TRBV5-5	TRBJ1-2	NA	CASRAEVTVDLTF	TGTGCCAGCAGAGCGGAAGTGACGGTTGATCTCACCTTC
TRBD1	TRBV27	TRBJ2-7	NA	CASGLTGPYEQYF	TGTGCCAGCGGGTTGACAGGGCCCTACGAGCAGTACTTC
NA	TRBV5-1	TRBJ2-7	NA	CASSPEGHEQYF	TGCGCCAGCAGCCCGGAGGGGCACGAGCAGTACTTC
NA	TRBV29-1	TRBJ1-1	once	CSVDQGRGTEAFF	TGCAGCGTAGACCAGGGGAGGGGGACTGAAGCTTTCTTT
TRBD1	TRBV6-1	TRBJ2-5	NA	CASSDRQGNHQETQYF	TGTGCCAGCAGTGATCGACAGGGAAACCACCAAGAGACCCAGTACTTC